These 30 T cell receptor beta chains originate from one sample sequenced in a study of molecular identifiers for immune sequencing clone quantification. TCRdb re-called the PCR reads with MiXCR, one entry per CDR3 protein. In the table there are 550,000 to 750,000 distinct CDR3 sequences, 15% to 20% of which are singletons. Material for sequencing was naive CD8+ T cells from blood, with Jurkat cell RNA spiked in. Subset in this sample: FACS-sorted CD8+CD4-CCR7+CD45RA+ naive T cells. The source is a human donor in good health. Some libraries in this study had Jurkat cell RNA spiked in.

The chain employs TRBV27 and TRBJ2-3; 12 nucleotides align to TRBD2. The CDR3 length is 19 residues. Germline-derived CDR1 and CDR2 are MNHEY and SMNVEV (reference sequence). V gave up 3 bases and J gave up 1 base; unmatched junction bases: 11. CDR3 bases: TGTGCCAGCAGTTTTGGTTTCCCACGGACTAGCGGGGGCACAGATACGCAGTATTTT. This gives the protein CASSFGFPRTSGGTDTQYF.

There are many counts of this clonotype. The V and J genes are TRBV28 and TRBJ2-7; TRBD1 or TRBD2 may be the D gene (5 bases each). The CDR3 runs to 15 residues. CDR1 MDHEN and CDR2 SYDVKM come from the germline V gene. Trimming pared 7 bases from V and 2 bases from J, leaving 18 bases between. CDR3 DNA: TGTGCCAGCACTGTCGGGACCGAGCCCACCTACGAGCAGTACTTC. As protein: CASTVGTEPTYEQYF.

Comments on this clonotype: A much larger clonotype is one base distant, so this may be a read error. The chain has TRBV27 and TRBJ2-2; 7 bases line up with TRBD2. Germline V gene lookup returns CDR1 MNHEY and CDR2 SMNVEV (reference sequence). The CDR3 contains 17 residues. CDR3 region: CACSFSLAESNTGELFF. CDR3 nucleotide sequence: TGTGCCTGCAGTTTTTCGCTAGCGGAGAGTAACACCGGGGAGCTGTTTTTT.

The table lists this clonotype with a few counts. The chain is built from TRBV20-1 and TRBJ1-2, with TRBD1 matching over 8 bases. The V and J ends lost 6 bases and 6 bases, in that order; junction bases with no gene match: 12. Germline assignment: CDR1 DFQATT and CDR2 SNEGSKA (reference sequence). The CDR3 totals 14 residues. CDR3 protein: CSARPGTGPHGYTF. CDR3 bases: TGCAGTGCCCGCCCGGGGACAGGTCCTCATGGCTACACCTTC.

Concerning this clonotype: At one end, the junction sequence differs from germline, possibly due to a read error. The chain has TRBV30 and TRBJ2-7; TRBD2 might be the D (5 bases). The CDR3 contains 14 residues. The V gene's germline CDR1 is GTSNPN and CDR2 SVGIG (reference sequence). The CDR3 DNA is TGTGCCTGGAGTGGAACCACTAGATGGTACGTGCAGTACTTC. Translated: CAWSGTTRWYVQYF.

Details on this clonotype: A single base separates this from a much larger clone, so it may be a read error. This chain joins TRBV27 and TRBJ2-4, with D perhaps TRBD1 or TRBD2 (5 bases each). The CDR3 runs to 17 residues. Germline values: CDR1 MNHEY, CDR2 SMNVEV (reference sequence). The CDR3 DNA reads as TGTGCCGGCAGTTTATTTGGTGAAGGGACGACCAAAAACATTCAGTACTTC. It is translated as CAGSLFGEGTTKNIQYF.

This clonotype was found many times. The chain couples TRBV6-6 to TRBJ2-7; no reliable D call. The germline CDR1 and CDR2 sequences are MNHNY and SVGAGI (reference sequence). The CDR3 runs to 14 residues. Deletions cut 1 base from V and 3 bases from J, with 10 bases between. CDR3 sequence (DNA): TGTGCCAGCAGTTACTTCCCAGTCAACTACGAGCAGTACTTC. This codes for CASSYFPVNYEQYF.

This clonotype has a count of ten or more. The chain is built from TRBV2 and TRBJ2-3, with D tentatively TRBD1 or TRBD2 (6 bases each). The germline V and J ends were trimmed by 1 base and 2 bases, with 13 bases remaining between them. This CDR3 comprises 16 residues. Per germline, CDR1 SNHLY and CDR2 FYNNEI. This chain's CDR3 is CASSEGPRGPTDTQYF. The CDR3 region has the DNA TGTGCCAGCAGTGAAGGGCCCCGGGGGCCCACAGATACGCAGTATTTT.

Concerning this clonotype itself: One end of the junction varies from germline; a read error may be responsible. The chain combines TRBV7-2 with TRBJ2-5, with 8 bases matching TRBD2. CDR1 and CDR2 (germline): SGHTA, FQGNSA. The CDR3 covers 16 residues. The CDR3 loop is CASGLLSGGTQETQYF. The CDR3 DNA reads TGTGCCAGCGGCTTACTGAGCGGGGGTACCCAAGAGACCCAGTACTTC.

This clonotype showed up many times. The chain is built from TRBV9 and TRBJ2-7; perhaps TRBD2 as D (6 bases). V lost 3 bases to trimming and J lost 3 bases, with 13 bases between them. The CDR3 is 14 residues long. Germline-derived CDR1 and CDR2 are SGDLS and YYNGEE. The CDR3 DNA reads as TGTGCCAGCAGCGCCCCGGGACTTGACTACGAGCAGTACTTC. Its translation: CASSAPGLDYEQYF.

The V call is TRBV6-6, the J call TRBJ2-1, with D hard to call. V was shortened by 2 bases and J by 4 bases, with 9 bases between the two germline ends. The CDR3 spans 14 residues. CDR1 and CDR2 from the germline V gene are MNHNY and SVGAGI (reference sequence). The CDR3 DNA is TGTGCCAGCAGTTACCCTTCCGGGTACAATGAGCAGTTCTTC. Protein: CASSYPSGYNEQFF.

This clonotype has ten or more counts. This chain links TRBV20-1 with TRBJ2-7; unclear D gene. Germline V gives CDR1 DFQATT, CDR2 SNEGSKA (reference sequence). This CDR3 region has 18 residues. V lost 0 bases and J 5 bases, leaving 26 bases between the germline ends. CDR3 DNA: TGCAGTGCTAGAGATCTGTGGACGGACGCCTATTCCATCGACGAGCAGTACTTC. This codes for CSARDLWTDAYSIDEQYF.

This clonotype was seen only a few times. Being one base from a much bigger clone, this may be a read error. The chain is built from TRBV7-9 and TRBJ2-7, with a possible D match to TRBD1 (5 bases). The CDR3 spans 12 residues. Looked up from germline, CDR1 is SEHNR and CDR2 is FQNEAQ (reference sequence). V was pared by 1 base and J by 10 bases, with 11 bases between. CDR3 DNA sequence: TGTGCCAGCAGCTTAGGGACAAGGTATCAGTACTTC. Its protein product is CASSLGTRYQYF.

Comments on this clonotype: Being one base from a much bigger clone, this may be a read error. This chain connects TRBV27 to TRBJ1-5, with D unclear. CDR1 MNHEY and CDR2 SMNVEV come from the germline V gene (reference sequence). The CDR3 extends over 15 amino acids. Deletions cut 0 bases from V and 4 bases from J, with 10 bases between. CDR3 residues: CASSLSSGGNQPQHF. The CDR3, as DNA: TGTGCCAGCAGTTTATCGAGTGGCGGAAATCAGCCCCAGCATTTT.

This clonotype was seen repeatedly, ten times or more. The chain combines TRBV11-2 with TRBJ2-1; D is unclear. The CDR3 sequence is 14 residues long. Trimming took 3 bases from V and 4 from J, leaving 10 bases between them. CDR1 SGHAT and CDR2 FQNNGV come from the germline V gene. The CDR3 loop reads CASSFPPTYNEQFF. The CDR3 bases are TGTGCCAGCAGCTTCCCGCCCACATACAATGAGCAGTTCTTC.

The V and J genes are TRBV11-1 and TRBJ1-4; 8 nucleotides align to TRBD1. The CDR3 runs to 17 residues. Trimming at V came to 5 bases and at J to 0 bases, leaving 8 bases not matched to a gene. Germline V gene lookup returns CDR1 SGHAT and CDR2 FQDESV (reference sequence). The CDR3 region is CASSPQGALPTNEKLFF. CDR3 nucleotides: TGTGCCAGCAGCCCCCAGGGGGCTCTTCCAACTAATGAAAAACTGTTTTTT.

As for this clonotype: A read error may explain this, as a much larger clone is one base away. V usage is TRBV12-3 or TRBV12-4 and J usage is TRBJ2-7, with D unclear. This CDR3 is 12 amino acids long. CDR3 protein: CAGSPDNYEQYF. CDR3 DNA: TGTGCCGGCAGTCCAGACAATTACGAGCAGTACTTC.

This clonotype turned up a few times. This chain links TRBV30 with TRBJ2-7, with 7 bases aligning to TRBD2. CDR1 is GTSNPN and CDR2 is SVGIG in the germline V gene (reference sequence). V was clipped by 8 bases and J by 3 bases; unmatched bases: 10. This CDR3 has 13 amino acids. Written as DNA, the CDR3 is TGTGCCCGGACCGGTAGGGAGGGCTACGAGCAGTACTTC. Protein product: CARTGREGYEQYF.

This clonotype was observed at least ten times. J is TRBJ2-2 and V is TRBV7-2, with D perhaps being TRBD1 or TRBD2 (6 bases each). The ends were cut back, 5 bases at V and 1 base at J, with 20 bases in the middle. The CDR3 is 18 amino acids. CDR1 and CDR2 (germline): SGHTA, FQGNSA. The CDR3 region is CASSLPDRRVLNTGELFF. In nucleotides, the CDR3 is TGTGCCAGCAGCCTCCCCGACAGGAGGGTCCTGAACACCGGGGAGCTGTTTTTT.

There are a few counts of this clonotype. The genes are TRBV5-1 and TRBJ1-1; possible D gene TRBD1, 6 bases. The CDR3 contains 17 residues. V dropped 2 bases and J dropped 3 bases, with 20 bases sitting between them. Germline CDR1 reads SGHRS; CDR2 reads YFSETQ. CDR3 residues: CASSFFRAMTGDTEAFF. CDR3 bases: TGCGCCAGCAGCTTTTTTCGGGCAATGACAGGAGACACTGAAGCTTTCTTT.

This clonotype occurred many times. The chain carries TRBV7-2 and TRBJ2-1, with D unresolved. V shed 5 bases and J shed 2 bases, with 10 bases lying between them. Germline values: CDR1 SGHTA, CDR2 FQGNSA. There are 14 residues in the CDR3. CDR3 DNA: TGTGCCAGCAGCACCCGACAAGCCTACAATGAGCAGTTCTTC. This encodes CASSTRQAYNEQFF. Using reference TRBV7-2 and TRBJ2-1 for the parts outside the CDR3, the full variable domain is GAGVSQSPSNKVTEKGKDVELRCDPISGHTALYWYRQSLGQGLEFLIYFQGNSAPDKSGLPSDRFSAERTGGSVSTLTIQRTQQEDSAVYLCASSTRQAYNEQFFGPGTRLTVL.

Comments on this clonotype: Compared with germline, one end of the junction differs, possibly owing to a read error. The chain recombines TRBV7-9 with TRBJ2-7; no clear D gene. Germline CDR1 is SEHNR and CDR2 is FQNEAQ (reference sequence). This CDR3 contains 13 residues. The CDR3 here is CASSFPGSHEQYF. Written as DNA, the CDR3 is TGTGCCAGCAGCTTCCCGGGCTCCCACGAGCAGTACTTC.

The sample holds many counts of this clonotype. CDR3 amino acids: CASSMGEREGLETQYF. CDR3 in DNA: TGTGCCAGCAGCATGGGGGAGCGGGAGGGCCTGGAGACCCAGTACTTC. The chain is built from TRBV28 and TRBJ2-5, with 10 bases matching TRBD2. The length of the CDR3 is 16 residues. The germline V gene encodes CDR1 MDHEN and CDR2 SYDVKM. V trimming: 6 bases; J trimming: 5 bases; junction bases outside the gene matches: 12. Together with reference TRBV28 and TRBJ2-5, the CDR3 gives the full variable domain: DVKVTQSSRYLVKRTGEKVFLECVQDMDHENMFWYRQDPGLGLRLIYFSYDVKMKEKGDIPEGYSVSREKKERFSLILESASTNQTSMYLCASSMGEREGLETQYFGPGTRLLVL.

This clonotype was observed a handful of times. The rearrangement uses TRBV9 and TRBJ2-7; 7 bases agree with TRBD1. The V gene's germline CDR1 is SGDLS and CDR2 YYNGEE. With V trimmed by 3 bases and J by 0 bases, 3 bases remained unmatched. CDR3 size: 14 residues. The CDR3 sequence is CASSGQGPSYEQYF. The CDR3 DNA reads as TGTGCCAGCAGCGGACAGGGCCCCTCCTACGAGCAGTACTTC.

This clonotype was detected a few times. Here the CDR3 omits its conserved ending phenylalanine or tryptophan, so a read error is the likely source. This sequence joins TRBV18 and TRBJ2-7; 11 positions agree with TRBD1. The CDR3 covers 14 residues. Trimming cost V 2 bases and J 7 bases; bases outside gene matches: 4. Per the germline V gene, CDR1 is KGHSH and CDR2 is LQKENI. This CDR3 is CASSPGTGGTEQYL. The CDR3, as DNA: TGTGCCAGCTCACCAGGGACAGGGGGTACGGAGCAGTACCTC.

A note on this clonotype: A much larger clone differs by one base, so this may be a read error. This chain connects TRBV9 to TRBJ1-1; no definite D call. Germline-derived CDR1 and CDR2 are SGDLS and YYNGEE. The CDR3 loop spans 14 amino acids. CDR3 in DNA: TGTGTCAGCAGCGAACCCTCAAAGAACACTGAAGCTTTCTTT. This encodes CVSSEPSKNTEAFF.

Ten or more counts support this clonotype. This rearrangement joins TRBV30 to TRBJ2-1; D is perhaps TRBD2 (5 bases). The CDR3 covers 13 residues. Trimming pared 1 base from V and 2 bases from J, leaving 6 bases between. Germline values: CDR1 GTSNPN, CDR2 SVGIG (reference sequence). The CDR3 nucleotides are TGTGCCTGGAGTGACGGGACCTACAATGAGCAGTTCTTC. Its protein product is CAWSDGTYNEQFF.

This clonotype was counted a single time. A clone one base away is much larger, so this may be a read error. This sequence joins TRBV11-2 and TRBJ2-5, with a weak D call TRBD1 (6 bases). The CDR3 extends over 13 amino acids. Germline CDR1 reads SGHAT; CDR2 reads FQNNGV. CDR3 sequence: CASSKQGQEIQYF. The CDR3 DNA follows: TGTGCCAGCAGCAAACAGGGCCAAGAGATCCAGTACTTC.

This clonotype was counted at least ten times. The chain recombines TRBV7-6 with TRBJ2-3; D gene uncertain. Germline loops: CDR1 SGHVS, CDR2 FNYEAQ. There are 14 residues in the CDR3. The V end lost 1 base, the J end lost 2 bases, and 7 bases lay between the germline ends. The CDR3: CASSLGTATDTQYF. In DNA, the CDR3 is TGTGCCAGCAGCTTAGGTACAGCCACAGATACGCAGTATTTT.

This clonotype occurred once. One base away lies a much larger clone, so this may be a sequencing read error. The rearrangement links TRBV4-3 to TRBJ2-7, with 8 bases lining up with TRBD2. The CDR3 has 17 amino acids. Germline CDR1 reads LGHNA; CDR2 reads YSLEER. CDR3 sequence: CASSQAFLTSDSYEQCF. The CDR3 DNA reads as TGCGCCAGCAGCCAAGCTTTTCTGACTAGCGACTCCTACGAGCAGTGCTTC.